This TCR beta chain was retrieved from a study of cytomegalovirus exposure and HLA in healthy donors. General study findings and limits: Associated with cytomegalovirus, according to the listing, were 170 or so TCR beta chains. Across donors, most TCRs were seen rarely, yet some public ones were widespread.

TCRdb's copy holds only in-frame clones and misses some; the assay was immunoSEQ multiplex PCR. The sample has 160,000 or so clones; around 87% are singletons. Trimming removed 10 bases at V and 5 bases at J, with 17 bases between. CDR1 and CDR2 (germline): SNHLY, FYNNEI. CDR3 size: 13 residues. Details on this clone: Its antigen is unidentified.

The material sequenced was PBMCs. This sequence originates from a woman in her twenties or thirties in good health and CMV-seronegative. The chain combines TRBV2 with TRBJ1-1; D call uncertain. Here the CDR3 reads CAMTAEVRTEAFF. CDR3 sequence (DNA): TGTGCCATGACGGCGGAGGTGAGGACTGAAGCTTTCTTT.